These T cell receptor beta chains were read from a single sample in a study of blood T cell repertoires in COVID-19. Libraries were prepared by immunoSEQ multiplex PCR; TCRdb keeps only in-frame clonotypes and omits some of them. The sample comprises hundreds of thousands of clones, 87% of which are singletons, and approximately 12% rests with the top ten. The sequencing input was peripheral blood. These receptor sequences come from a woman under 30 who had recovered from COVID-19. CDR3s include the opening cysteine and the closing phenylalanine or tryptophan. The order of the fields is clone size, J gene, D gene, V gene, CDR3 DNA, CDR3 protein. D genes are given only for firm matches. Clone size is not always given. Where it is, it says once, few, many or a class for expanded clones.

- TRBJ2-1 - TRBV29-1 TGCAGCGTTGTAGTAGTTAAGGAGCAGTTCTTC CSVVVVKEQFF
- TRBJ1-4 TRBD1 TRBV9 TGTGCCAGCAGCCTTACCGGGACAGGGTTTGAAAAACTGTTTTTT CASSLTGTGFEKLFF
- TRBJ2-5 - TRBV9 TGTGCCAGCGACAAAGGGACGGGCGGGATTGAGACCCAGTACTTC CASDKGTGGIETQYF
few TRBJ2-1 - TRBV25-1 TGTGCCAGCAGTAACAGGGAGTTCTACAATGAGCAGTTCTTC CASSNREFYNEQFF
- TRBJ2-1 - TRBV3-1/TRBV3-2 TGTGCCAGCAGCCAAGATGTCGGAGTCTACAATGAGCAGTTCTTC CASSQDVGVYNEQFF
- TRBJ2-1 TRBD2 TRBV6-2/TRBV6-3 TGTGCCAGCAGTTTGGCCCACGGCGGGAGTTGGCGAAATGAGCAGTTCTTC CASSLAHGGSWRNEQFF
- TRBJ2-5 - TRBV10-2 TGCGCCAGCACGGTGTATGGGCCCGGAGAGACCCAGTACTTC CASTVYGPGETQYF
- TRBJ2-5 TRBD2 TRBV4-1 TGCGCCAGCAGCCAAGGGCGGGGGGCCGAGGTTGAGACCCAGTACTTC CASSQGRGAEVETQYF
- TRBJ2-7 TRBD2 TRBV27 TGTGCCAGCAGTTTGACTAGCGGGAGAGGGCAGTACTTC CASSLTSGRGQYF
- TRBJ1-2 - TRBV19 TGTGCCACCCGGGAGGCCTACTATGGCTACACCTTC CATREAYYGYTF
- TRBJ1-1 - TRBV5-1 TGCGCCAGCAGCTTACCGGGAGGCGGTACACTGAAGGGGGCTTTCTTT CASSLPGGGTLKGAFF
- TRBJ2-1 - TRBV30 TGTGCCTGGGCTCACAATGAGCAGTTCTTC CAWAHNEQFF
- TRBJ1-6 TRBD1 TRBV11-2 TGTGCCAGCAGCTTAGGGCCGGGACAGGGGGCGTCGGGGAATTCACCCCTCCACTTT CASSLGPGQGASGNSPLHF
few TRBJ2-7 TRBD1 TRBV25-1 TGTGCCAGCAGTGACACCGGGACAGGGAGTGACGAGCAGTACTTC CASSDTGTGSDEQYF
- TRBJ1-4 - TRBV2 TGTGCCAGCAGTGAGCGGTTTAGGGAAAAACTGTTTTTT CASSERFREKLFF
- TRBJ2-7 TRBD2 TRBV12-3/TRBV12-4 TGTGCCAGCAGCCCCCGACTAGCGGGTGAGCAGTACTTC CASSPRLAGEQYF
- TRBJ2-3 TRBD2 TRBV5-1 TGCGCCAGCAGCTTAGGGACTAGCGGACCTAGCACAGATACGCAGTATTTT CASSLGTSGPSTDTQYF
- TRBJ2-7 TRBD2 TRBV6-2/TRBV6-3 TGTGCCAGCAGTTACTCGAGGACTAGCGGGAGTCACGAGCAGTACTTC CASSYSRTSGSHEQYF
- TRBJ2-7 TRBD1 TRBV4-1 TGCGCCAGCAGCCAAGAGGGGGACAGAGCCTACGAGCAGTACTTC CASSQEGDRAYEQYF
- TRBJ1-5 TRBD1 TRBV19 TGTGCCAGTAGTCCAGGGGGCGGTCGGAGTCAGCCCCAGCATTTT CASSPGGGRSQPQHF
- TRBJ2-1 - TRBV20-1 TGCGTAGCGGCCAACAATGAGCAGTTCTTC CVAANNEQFF
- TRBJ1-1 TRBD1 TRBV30 TGTGCCTGGGGGACCCGACAGGGCTTGAACACTGAAGCTTTCTTT CAWGTRQGLNTEAFF
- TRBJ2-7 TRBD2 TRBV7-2 TGTGCCAGCAGCTTGGGGAGCGGGAGGGACTACGAGCAGTACTTC CASSLGSGRDYEQYF
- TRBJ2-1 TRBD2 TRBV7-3 TGTGCCAGCAGCTTATTGTCGGGAGGGCGTAGCAATGAGCAGTTCTTC CASSLLSGGRSNEQFF
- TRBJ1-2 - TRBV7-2 TGTGCCAGCAGCTTAGCCCGCACAGACGCCTATGGCTACACCTTC CASSLARTDAYGYTF
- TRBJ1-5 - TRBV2 TGTGCCAGCAGTGCTCTACAGAACAATCAGCCCCAGCATTTT CASSALQNNQPQHF
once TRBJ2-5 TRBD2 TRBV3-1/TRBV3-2 TGTGCCAGCAGCCAAGTAGGGAGGGAAGAGACCCAGTACTTC CASSQVGREETQYF
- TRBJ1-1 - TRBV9 TGTGCCAGCAGCGAAAAAGGGGCCCTGAACACTGAAGCTTTCTTT CASSEKGALNTEAFF
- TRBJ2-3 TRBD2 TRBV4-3 TGCGCCAGCAGCCAAGAACCCAGCGGGAGGACGGCAGATACGCAGTATTTT CASSQEPSGRTADTQYF
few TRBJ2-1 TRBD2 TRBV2 TGTGCCAGCAACGAAGGACTAGCGGCATACAATGAGCAGTTCTTC CASNEGLAAYNEQFF
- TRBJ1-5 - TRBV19 TGTGCCAGTAGTATAGCGTGGGAGGAGCCCCAGCATTTT CASSIAWEEPQHF
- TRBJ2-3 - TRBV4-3 TGCGCCAGCTCCCCAGGGACTAGCACAGATACGCAGTATTTT CASSPGTSTDTQYF
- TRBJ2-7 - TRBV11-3 TGTGCCAGCAGTTTAAGAACAGGAAACGAGCAGTACTTC CASSLRTGNEQYF
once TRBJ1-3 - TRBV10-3 TGTGCCATCAGTGAGTCCGAGGGATCCTCTGGAAACACCATATATTTT CAISESEGSSGNTIYF